This T cell receptor (beta chain) stems from a study of blood T cell repertoires in COVID-19. Original methodology: Amplifying reference gene primers gave estimates of nucleated cell counts. Produced via immunoSEQ multiplex PCR; TCRdb's table is partial and in-frame only. V and J calls and clone size are copied from that table; D and trimming were computed from the DNA. There are some 90,000 clones in the sample; roughly nine tenths occur only once, and 5% to 5.5% lies in the top ten. Germline CDR1 is LGHNA and CDR2 is YSLEER. V gave up 4 bases and J gave up 4 bases, with 20 bases separating them. The CDR3 covers 18 residues.

The rearrangement uses TRBV4-3 and TRBJ1-6; D is perhaps TRBD1 (5 bases). This TCR was recovered from a woman aged 80 or older with active COVID-19. The sequencing sample was made of peripheral blood. The chain's CDR3 is CASSRTVQGSPYNSPLHF. In DNA form, the CDR3 reads TGCGCCAGCAGCCGCACCGTCCAGGGCAGTCCATATAATTCACCCCTCCACTTT.